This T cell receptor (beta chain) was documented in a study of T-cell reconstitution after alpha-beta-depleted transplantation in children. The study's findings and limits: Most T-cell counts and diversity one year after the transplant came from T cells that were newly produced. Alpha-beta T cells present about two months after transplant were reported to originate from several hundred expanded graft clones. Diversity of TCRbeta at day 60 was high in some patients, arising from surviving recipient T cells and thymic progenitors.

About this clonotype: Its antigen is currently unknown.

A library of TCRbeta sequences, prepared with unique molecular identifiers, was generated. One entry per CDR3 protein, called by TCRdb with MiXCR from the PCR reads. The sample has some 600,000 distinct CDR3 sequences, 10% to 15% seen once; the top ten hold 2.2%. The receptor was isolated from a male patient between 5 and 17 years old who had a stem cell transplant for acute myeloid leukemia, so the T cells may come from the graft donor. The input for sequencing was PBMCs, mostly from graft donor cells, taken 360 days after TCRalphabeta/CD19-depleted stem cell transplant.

The CDR3 here is CASSVEGEPSQETQYF. The CDR3 bases are TGTGCCAGCAGCGTAGAGGGTGAGCCTAGTCAAGAGACCCAGTACTTC. V and J are TRBV9 and TRBJ2-5; D is unresolved. Trimming shortened V by 0 bases and J by 2 bases, and 14 bases separated the two germline ends. CDR1 is SGDLS, CDR2 YYNGEE, per germline. This CDR3 contains 16 residues.